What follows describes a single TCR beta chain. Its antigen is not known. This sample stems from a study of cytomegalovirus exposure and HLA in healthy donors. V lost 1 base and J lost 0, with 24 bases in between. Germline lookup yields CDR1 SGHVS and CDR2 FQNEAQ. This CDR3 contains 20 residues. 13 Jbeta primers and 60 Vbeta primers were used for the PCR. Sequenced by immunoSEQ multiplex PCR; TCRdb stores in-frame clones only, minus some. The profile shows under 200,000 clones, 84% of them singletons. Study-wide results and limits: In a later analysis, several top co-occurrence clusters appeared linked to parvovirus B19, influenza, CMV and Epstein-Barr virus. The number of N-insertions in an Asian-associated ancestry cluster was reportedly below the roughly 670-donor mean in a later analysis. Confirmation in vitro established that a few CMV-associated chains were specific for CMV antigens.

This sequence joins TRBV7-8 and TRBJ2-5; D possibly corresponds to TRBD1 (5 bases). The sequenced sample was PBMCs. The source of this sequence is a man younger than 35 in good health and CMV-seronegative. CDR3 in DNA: TGTGCCAGCAGCTTAGATCTTAGGGCAAAAGGGGCCCCGTACCAAGAGACCCAGTACTTC. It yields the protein CASSLDLRAKGAPYQETQYF.